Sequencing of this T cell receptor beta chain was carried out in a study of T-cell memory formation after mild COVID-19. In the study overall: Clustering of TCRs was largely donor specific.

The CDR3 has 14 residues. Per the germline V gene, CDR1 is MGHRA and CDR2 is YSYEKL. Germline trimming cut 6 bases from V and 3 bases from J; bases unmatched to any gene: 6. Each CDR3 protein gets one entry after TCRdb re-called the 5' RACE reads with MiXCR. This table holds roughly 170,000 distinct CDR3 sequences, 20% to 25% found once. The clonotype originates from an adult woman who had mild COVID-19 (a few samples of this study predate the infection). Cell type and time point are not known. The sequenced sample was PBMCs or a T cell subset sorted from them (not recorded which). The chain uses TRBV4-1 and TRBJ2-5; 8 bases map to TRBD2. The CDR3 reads CASRATGLEETQYF. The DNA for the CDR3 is TGCGCCAGCAGAGCCACGGGACTAGAAGAGACCCAGTACTTC.